The 4 T cell receptor beta chains below were found in one sample sequenced in a study of blood T cell repertoires in COVID-19. Here immunoSEQ multiplex PCR was the method, and the copy in TCRdb shows in-frame clones only, minus some. This sample carries some 510,000 clones, over 75% of them seen once, and the ten largest clones take 1.5% to 2%. The sequenced material came from PBMCs or T cells enriched from blood (not recorded which). The origin of the receptors is a woman aged 40 to 50 who had recovered from COVID-19.

The gene calls are TRBV27 and TRBJ2-3; 9 bases fit TRBD1. Germline values: CDR1 MNHEY, CDR2 SMNVEV (reference sequence). The V and J ends lost 4 bases and 8 bases, in that order; junction bases with no gene match: 13. This CDR3 spans 16 amino acids. CDR3 protein: CASSSITGTGFATQYF. The DNA of the CDR3 is TGTGCCAGCAGTTCAATAACCGGGACAGGGTTCGCTACGCAGTATTTT.

V usage is TRBV9 and J usage is TRBJ1-1; unclear D gene. V was trimmed by 3 bases and J by 3 bases, leaving 9 bases between them. The germline V gene encodes CDR1 SGDLS and CDR2 YYNGEE. This CDR3 contains 13 residues. As DNA, the CDR3 is TGTGCCAGCAGCGAAAGAGGTCACACTGAAGCTTTCTTT. Its protein product is CASSERGHTEAFF.

The chain couples TRBV5-1 to TRBJ2-5; D may be TRBD1 (6 bases). The CDR3 contains 14 residues. Looked up from germline, CDR1 is SGHRS and CDR2 is YFSETQ. Trimming left V 4 bases short and J 3 bases short, with 13 bases between. The CDR3 sequence is CASSTSGAEETQYF. DNA for the CDR3: TGCGCCAGCAGCACCTCAGGGGCTGAAGAGACCCAGTACTTC.

Here the CDR3 DNA reads TGTGCCAGCAGCCAAGACAGGCTTTTCCTCGGTGAGCAGTTCTTC. Residues: CASSQDRLFLGEQFF. The V and J genes are TRBV3-1 (or the pseudogene TRBV3-2) and TRBJ2-1; D call uncertain. CDR1 and CDR2 (germline): LGHDT, YNNKEL (reference sequence). Trimming removed 0 bases at V and 9 bases at J, with 15 bases between. This CDR3 spans 15 amino acids.